The 24 T cell receptor beta chains below all came from one sample that was sequenced in a study of blood T cell repertoires in COVID-19. TCRdb keeps only in-frame clones here, not all; method: immunoSEQ multiplex PCR. The profile shows some 110,000 clones, roughly 90% of them singletons. The specimen was peripheral blood. The receptors shown here come from a man aged 65-85 years who had recovered from COVID-19.

CDR3 sequence (DNA): TGTGCCAGCAAAAAGGGGCTAGCGGGAGTTTACGAGCAGTTCTTC. Residues: CASKKGLAGVYEQFF. The V and J genes are TRBV28 and TRBJ2-1, with 10 bases matching TRBD2. CDR3 length equals 15 residues. Germline V CDR1 and CDR2: MDHEN, SYDVKM. The junction had 13 bases not matched to a gene; V was cut back by 7 bases and J by 10 bases.

CDR3 sequence (DNA): TGTGCAAGTCGCTCCTACAGGGGGCCGGGCTATGGCTACACCTTC. Amino acid sequence: CASRSYRGPGYGYTF. The chain links TRBV12-2 to TRBJ1-2; TRBD1 reflects the table's D call only, with no check against the DNA. TRBV12-2 is designated a pseudogene. The CDR3 covers 15 residues.

The V gene is TRBV7-2, the J gene TRBJ2-7; 8 nucleotides align to TRBD1. Germline CDR1 SGHTA, CDR2 FQGNSA. The CDR3 consists of 14 residues. V lost 1 base to trimming and J lost 5 bases; unmatched junction nucleotides: 4. CDR3 nucleotide sequence: TGTGCCAGCAGCTTAGGCAGGGGGCGGGACGAGCAGTACTTC. This encodes CASSLGRGRDEQYF.

This clone came up a few times. The CDR3 DNA sequence: TGTGCCAGCAGTTTCGCGAGCGGGAGGACTGAAGCTTTCTTT. It is translated as CASSFASGRTEAFF. This rearrangement joins TRBV6-2 or TRBV6-3 to TRBJ1-1; D remains ambiguous. The CDR3 length is 14 residues. The V and J ends lost 4 bases and 5 bases respectively, with 14 bases between them. Germline CDR1 is MNHEY and CDR2 is SVGEGT.

V is TRBV11-3 and J is TRBJ2-1; TRBD1 matches at 11 bases. Trimming removed 5 bases from V and 6 bases from J; junction bases left unmatched: 3. Germline-derived CDR1 and CDR2 are SGHNT and YENEEA. The CDR3 is 14 amino acids. The CDR3, as DNA: TGTGCCAGCAGCCGGACAGGGGGCCTCAATGAGCAGTTCTTC. It specifies CASSRTGGLNEQFF. Looking up the rest from reference TRBV11-3 and TRBJ2-1 gives the full variable domain: EAGVVQSPRYKIIEKKQPVAFWCNPISGHNTLYWYLQNLGQGPELLIRYENEEAVDDSQLPKDRFSAERLKGVDSTLKIQPAELGDSAVYLCASSRTGGLNEQFFGPGTRLTVL.

Here the CDR3 reads CASSAGNTIYF. The CDR3 nucleotides read TGTGCCAGCAGTGCGGGAAACACCATATATTTT. The chain carries TRBV2 and TRBJ1-3, with D unclear. The germline V and J ends were trimmed by 4 bases and 4 bases, with 2 bases remaining between them. Germline V gene lookup returns CDR1 SNHLY and CDR2 FYNNEI. CDR3 length: 11 amino acids.

This clone was observed a few times. The chain is built from TRBV29-1 and TRBJ2-1; tentatively, D is TRBD1 (5 bases). CDR1 and CDR2 from the germline V gene are SQVTM and ANQGSEA. CDR3 length: 13 amino acids. The germline V and J ends were trimmed by 3 bases and 4 bases, with 10 bases remaining between them. The CDR3 sequence is CSVEGRRYNEQFF. As DNA, the CDR3 is TGCAGCGTTGAGGGGCGGAGATACAATGAGCAGTTCTTC.

The chain combines TRBV5-4 with TRBJ2-7; 8 bases map to TRBD1. CDR3 length: 13 amino acids. Looked up from germline, CDR1 is SGHNT and CDR2 is YYREEE (reference sequence). The trim removed 0 bases at V and 9 bases at J, leaving 5 bases unmatched. The CDR3 loop reads CASSLEAGGAQYF. DNA for the CDR3: TGTGCCAGCAGCTTGGAGGCAGGGGGCGCGCAGTACTTC. The full variable domain, rest sourced from reference TRBV5-4 and TRBJ2-7, is ETGVTQSPTHLIKTRGQQVTLRCSSQSGHNTVSWYQQALGQGPQFIFQYYREEENGRGNFPPRFSGLQFPNYSSELNVNALELDDSALYLCASSLEAGGAQYFGPGTRLTVT.

This clone was seen just once. The chain couples TRBV3-1 (or the pseudogene TRBV3-2) to TRBJ2-3, with TRBD1 matching 7 bases. V was pared by 4 bases and J by 4 bases, with 5 bases of the junction left unmatched. Germline CDR1 and CDR2: LGHDT and YNNKEL (reference sequence). The CDR3 runs 14 residues. DNA of the CDR3: TGTGCCAGCAGCCCCCGGGACAGAGCAGATACGCAGTATTTT. The encoded protein is CASSPRDRADTQYF.

The genes are TRBV7-3 and TRBJ2-5; 7 nucleotides align to TRBD2. J gave up 3 bases and V 2 bases, and 9 bases lay outside the gene matches. The CDR3 contains 16 residues. Germline V CDR1 and CDR2: SGHTA, FQGTGA. The CDR3 DNA follows: TGTGCCAGCAGCTTATCGGCGGGAGCTGGGGAAGAGACCCAGTACTTC. Protein: CASSLSAGAGEETQYF.

This sequence joins TRBV10-2 and TRBJ1-3, with D hard to call. The CDR3 is made up of 14 amino acids. V shed 7 bases and J shed 0 bases, with 10 bases lying between them. CDR1 WSHSY and CDR2 SAAADI come from the germline V gene. The CDR3 region is CASNGGYSGNTIYF. The DNA for the CDR3 is TGCGCCAGCAATGGCGGATACTCTGGAAACACCATATATTTT.

The chain couples TRBV3-1 (or the pseudogene TRBV3-2) to TRBJ2-3, with 7 positions matching TRBD1. The V and J ends lost 7 bases and 6 bases, in that order; junction bases with no gene match: 10. Germline loops: CDR1 LGHDT, CDR2 YNNKEL (reference sequence). This CDR3 comprises 14 residues. In nucleotides, the CDR3 is TGTGCCAGCACCAACTCAGGGGGTAGGGATACGCAGTATTTT. It specifies CASTNSGGRDTQYF.

CDR3 sequence reads: CASSVGDGRARAFF. The DNA for the CDR3 is TGTGCCAGCAGCGTAGGCGACGGGAGGGCTAGAGCTTTCTTT. V and J are TRBV9 and TRBJ1-1; no firm D call. V was pared by 0 bases and J by 10 bases, with 16 bases between. Germline loops: CDR1 SGDLS, CDR2 YYNGEE. The CDR3 runs to 14 residues.

The chain has TRBV28 and TRBJ2-7, with 7 bases aligning to TRBD2. Looked up from germline, CDR1 is MDHEN and CDR2 is SYDVKM. The CDR3 extends over 14 amino acids. Trimming at V came to 2 bases and at J to 3 bases, leaving 4 bases not matched to a gene. This CDR3 is CASSLGGGLYEQYF. The CDR3, as DNA: TGTGCCAGCAGTTTAGGGGGAGGGCTCTACGAGCAGTACTTC.

The chain couples TRBV28 to TRBJ2-1; 7 bases align to TRBD2. The length of the CDR3 is 16 residues. V was pared by 4 bases and J by 0 bases, with 6 bases of the junction left unmatched. Germline V lookup: CDR1 MDHEN, CDR2 SYDVKM. CDR3 sequence: CASSSGGGYSYNEQFF. CDR3 DNA sequence: TGTGCCAGCAGTTCGGGAGGCGGATACTCCTACAATGAGCAGTTCTTC.

The rearrangement links TRBV28 to TRBJ1-2; 10 positions match TRBD1. This CDR3 comprises 17 residues. From germline, CDR1 is MDHEN and CDR2 SYDVKM. After removal of 6 bases from V and 7 bases from J, the junction contained 17 bases not matched to a gene. Written as DNA, the CDR3 is TGTGCCAGCAGCGGGACCGGGACAGGGGTCGCCTCCTTTGGCTACACCTTC. Amino acids: CASSGTGTGVASFGYTF.

V gene TRBV7-9 combines with J gene TRBJ2-3; possibly TRBD1 for D (5 bases). The CDR3 is 11 residues long. Germline loops: CDR1 SEHNR, CDR2 FQNEAQ (reference sequence). V lost 6 bases, J lost 6 bases, and 7 bases lay in between. The CDR3 here is CASRKGDTQYF. CDR3 DNA sequence: TGTGCCAGCAGAAAGGGGGATACGCAGTATTTT.

This chain uses TRBV6-1 with TRBJ1-1, with a weak D call TRBD1 (5 bases). V dropped 1 base and J dropped 7 bases, with 13 bases sitting between them. This CDR3 has 14 amino acids. Germline V gene data show CDR1 as MNHNS and CDR2 as SASEGT. The CDR3 sequence: CASSEVPGRGEAFF. CDR3 coding DNA: TGTGCCAGCAGTGAAGTACCAGGGAGGGGTGAAGCTTTCTTT.

Concerning this clone itself: The identical CDR3 is also encoded by other nucleotide sequences in the sample. The V gene is TRBV29-1, the J gene TRBJ2-4; 11 bases are a match to TRBD1. This CDR3 has 14 residues. Per germline, CDR1 SQVTM and CDR2 ANQGSEA. With V trimmed by 6 bases and J by 8 bases, 9 bases remained unmatched. CDR3 sequence: CSVLLGQGVHIQYF. DNA of the CDR3: TGCAGCGTCCTACTGGGACAGGGGGTCCACATTCAGTACTTC.

This chain connects TRBV6-2 or TRBV6-3 to TRBJ2-7; perhaps TRBD2 as D (6 bases). CDR1 and CDR2 from the germline V gene are MNHEY and SVGEGT. The CDR3 length is 13 residues. The V end lost 6 bases, the J end lost 4 bases, and 13 bases lay between the germline ends. CDR3 bases: TGTGCCAGCAGCCCTGCGGAGGGGTACGAGCAGTACTTC. Translating gives CASSPAEGYEQYF.

The CDR3 spells CASRRIGGKDGYTF. CDR3 nucleotide sequence: TGCGCCAGCAGGCGTATAGGGGGAAAGGACGGCTACACCTTC. V gene TRBV5-1 combines with J gene TRBJ1-2; TRBD1 is a possible D gene (6 bases). Trimming removed 5 bases from V and 8 bases from J, with 19 bases in between. The CDR3 length is 14 residues. CDR1 is SGHRS, CDR2 YFSETQ, per germline.

The table lists this clone with a count of one. This chain joins TRBV5-1 and TRBJ2-5, with TRBD2 matching over 8 bases. The CDR3 has 15 amino acids. Germline V gene data show CDR1 as SGHRS and CDR2 as YFSETQ. V shed 1 base and J 4 bases; nucleotides not matched to a gene: 6. The CDR3 DNA reads as TGCGCCAGCAGCTTGTTCGGGGGGGGCGGAGAGACCCAGTACTTC. Protein product: CASSLFGGGGETQYF.

CDR3 region: CASSYSGPRGELFF. CDR3 bases: TGTGCCAGCAGTTACTCGGGCCCGAGAGGGGAGCTGTTTTTT. V is TRBV6-2 or TRBV6-3 and J is TRBJ2-2; D is unresolved. The CDR3 totals 14 residues. Trimming took off 0 bases at V and 8 bases at J, with 10 bases between the two ends. Germline CDR1 MNHEY, CDR2 SVGEGT.

The chain joins TRBV5-1 to TRBJ2-7, with TRBD1 matching over 7 bases. Losses at the gene ends were 4 bases for V and 5 bases for J; bases not matched to a gene: 15. This CDR3 is built from 16 residues. The germline V gene has CDR1 SGHRS and CDR2 YFSETQ. The CDR3 nucleotides read TGCGCCAGCAGCACGCAAGGAGCAGGGGGTTTCAACGAGCAGTACTTC. This encodes CASSTQGAGGFNEQYF. The full variable domain, in which reference TRBV5-1 and TRBJ2-7 provide the parts outside the CDR3, is KAGVTQTPRYLIKTRGQQVTLSCSPISGHRSVSWYQQTPGQGLQFLFEYFSETQRNKGNFPGRFSGRQFSNSRSEMNVSTLELGDSALYLCASSTQGAGGFNEQYFGPGTRLTVT.